This entry lists 8 T cell receptor beta chains sequenced from one sample in a study of identical twins. TCRdb used MiXCR to reprocess the 5' RACE reads, holding one entry per CDR3 protein. The sample gives about 890,000 distinct CDR3 sequences, roughly an eighth of which show up once; around 1.5% is in the top ten. These data were likewise used in another study, on yellow fever vaccine responses in identical twins.

Sequences were obtained from PBMCs. The receptors shown here come from a woman aged 18 to 35 in good health.

This clonotype was detected only once. The chain recombines TRBV5-1 with TRBJ2-2; 7 nucleotides match TRBD1. CDR3 length: 19 amino acids. CDR1 and CDR2 (germline): SGHRS, YFSETQ. V gave up 2 bases and J gave up 13 bases; unmatched junction bases: 26. The DNA of the CDR3 is TGCGCCAGCAGCTTAGGGGACAGCCACAGGGGAGCCAGCCGGTTTCCGCTGTTTTTT. Its translation: CASSLGDSHRGASRFPLFF.

This clonotype was detected a few times. This sequence joins TRBV5-5 and TRBJ1-6; D may be TRBD1 (5 bases). The CDR3 extends over 16 amino acids. V lost 0 bases and J 7 bases, leaving 14 bases between the germline ends. CDR1 and CDR2 (germline): SGHKS, YYEKEE (reference sequence). This CDR3 is CASSLGQFQNNSPLHF. Here the CDR3 DNA reads TGTGCCAGCAGCTTGGGACAGTTCCAGAACAATTCACCCCTCCACTTT.

This clonotype was seen more than once but under ten times. This chain links TRBV7-9 with TRBJ1-1; no clear D gene. With 3 bases removed from V and 5 bases from J, the gap between germline ends came to 13 bases. The germline V gene encodes CDR1 SEHNR and CDR2 FQNEAQ (reference sequence). The CDR3 has 14 amino acids. CDR3 bases: TGTGCCAGCAGCTTTCTTCCACGTGGGACTGAAGCTTTCTTT. Translating gives CASSFLPRGTEAFF.

This clonotype was seen a handful of times. The chain couples TRBV7-8 to TRBJ2-3, with TRBD2 matching over 7 bases. The CDR3 consists of 16 residues. The V segment lost 3 bases and the J segment 1 base; nucleotides outside the gene matches: 7. Germline V gene lookup returns CDR1 SGHVS and CDR2 FQNEAQ. The DNA of the CDR3 is TGTGCCAGCAGCTTTATGGCTAGCGGTGGCACAGATACGCAGTATTTT. This codes for CASSFMASGGTDTQYF.

The chain links TRBV20-1 to TRBJ1-5; no clear D gene. Per the germline V gene, CDR1 is DFQATT and CDR2 is SNEGSKA (reference sequence). V lost 3 bases and J 0 bases, leaving 6 bases between the germline ends. The CDR3 is 13 amino acids. CDR3 nucleotide sequence: TGCAGTGCTAGTCGCACTAGCAATCAGCCCCAGCATTTT. Protein product: CSASRTSNQPQHF.

In its sample, this clonotype was seen a few times. The chain carries TRBV18 and TRBJ2-2; D is possibly TRBD1 (5 bases). Trimming pared 1 base from V and 4 bases from J, leaving 22 bases between. Germline V gene data show CDR1 as KGHSH and CDR2 as LQKENI. This CDR3 is 19 amino acids long. CDR3 nucleotides: TGTGCCAGCTCACCACTGTCGACAGAAATCGATATGGGCACCGGGGAGCTGTTTTTT. It encodes CASSPLSTEIDMGTGELFF.

This clonotype was counted a few times. The rearrangement joins TRBV7-3 to TRBJ1-2; no clear D gene. The CDR3 is made up of 13 amino acids. Germline lookup yields CDR1 SGHTA and CDR2 FQGTGA. V lost 8 bases and J lost 6, with 16 bases in between. This chain's CDR3 is CASAVSGQDGYTF. CDR3 DNA: TGTGCCAGCGCCGTATCAGGCCAGGATGGCTACACCTTC.

This clonotype was counted between two and nine times. The chain couples TRBV7-9 to TRBJ2-1, with D tentatively TRBD2 (6 bases). The germline gives CDR1 SEHNR, CDR2 FQNEAQ (reference sequence). CDR3 length equals 14 residues. V was shortened by 5 bases and J by 1 base, with 9 bases between the two germline ends. This chain's CDR3 is CASSGRGSYNEQFF. The DNA for the CDR3 is TGTGCCAGCAGCGGACGGGGGTCCTACAATGAGCAGTTCTTC.